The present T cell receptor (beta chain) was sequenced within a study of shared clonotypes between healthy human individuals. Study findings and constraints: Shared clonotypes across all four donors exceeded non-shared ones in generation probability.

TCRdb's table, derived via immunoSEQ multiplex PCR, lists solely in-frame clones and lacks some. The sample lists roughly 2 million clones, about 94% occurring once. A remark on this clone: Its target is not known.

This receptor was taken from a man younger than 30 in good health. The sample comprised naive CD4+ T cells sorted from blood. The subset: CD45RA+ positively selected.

The CDR3: CASSLGGPGTQYF. The CDR3, as DNA: TGTGCCAGCAGTTTAGGGGGTCCTGGGACCCAGTACTTC. The chain couples TRBV28 to TRBJ2-5; possibly TRBD1 or TRBD2 for D (5 bases each). Trimming cost V 2 bases and J 7 bases, with 11 bases left between them. Germline V gene data show CDR1 as MDHEN and CDR2 as SYDVKM. This CDR3 is 13 amino acids long.